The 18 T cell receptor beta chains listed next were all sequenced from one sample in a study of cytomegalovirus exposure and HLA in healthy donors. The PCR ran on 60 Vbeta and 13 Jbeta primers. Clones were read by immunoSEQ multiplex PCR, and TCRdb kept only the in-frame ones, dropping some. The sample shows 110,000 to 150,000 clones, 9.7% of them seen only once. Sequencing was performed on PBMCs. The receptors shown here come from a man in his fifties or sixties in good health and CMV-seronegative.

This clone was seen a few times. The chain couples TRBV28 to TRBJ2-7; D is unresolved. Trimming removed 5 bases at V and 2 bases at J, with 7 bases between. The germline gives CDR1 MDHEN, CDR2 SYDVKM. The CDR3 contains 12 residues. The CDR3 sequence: CASSSPTYEQYF. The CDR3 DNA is TGTGCCAGCAGTAGCCCGACCTACGAGCAGTACTTC.

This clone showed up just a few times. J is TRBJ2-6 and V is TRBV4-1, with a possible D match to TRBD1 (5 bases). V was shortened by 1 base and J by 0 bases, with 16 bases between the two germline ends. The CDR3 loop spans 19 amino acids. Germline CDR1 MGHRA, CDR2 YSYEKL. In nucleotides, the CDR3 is TGCGCCAGCAGCCAAGCCATTCAACAGGATGCCTCTGGGGCCAACGTCCTGACTTTC. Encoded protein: CASSQAIQQDASGANVLTF.

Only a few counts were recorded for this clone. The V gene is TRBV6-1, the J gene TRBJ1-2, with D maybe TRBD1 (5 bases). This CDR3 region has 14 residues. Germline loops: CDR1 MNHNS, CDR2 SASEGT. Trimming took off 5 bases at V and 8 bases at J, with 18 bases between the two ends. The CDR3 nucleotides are TGTGCCAGCAGTCCTCGGCGGGGGGATTCCGGCTACACCTTC. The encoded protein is CASSPRRGDSGYTF.

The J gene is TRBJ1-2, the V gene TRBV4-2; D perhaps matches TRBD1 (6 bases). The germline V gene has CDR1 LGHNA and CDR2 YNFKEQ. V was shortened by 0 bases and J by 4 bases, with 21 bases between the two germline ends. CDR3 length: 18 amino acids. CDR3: CASSQEDLRAPGVYGYTF. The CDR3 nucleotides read TGTGCCAGCAGCCAAGAAGACCTCAGGGCGCCAGGGGTCTATGGCTACACCTTC.

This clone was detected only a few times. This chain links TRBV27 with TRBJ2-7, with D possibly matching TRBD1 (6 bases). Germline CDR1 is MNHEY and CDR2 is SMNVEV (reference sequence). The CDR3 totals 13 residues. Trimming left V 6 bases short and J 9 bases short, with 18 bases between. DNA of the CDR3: TGTGCCAGCAGCGTTGACAGGCGTGTCGGGCAGTACTTC. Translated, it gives CASSVDRRVGQYF.

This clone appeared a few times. CDR3 protein: CASETGTGNTEAFF. Written as DNA, the CDR3 is TGTGCCAGCGAAACCGGGACAGGGAACACTGAAGCTTTCTTT. The chain carries TRBV6-1 and TRBJ1-1; TRBD1 agrees at 8 bases. V lost 8 bases, J lost 1 base, and 6 bases stayed unmatched. Germline CDR1 reads MNHNS; CDR2 reads SASEGT. The CDR3 extends over 14 amino acids.

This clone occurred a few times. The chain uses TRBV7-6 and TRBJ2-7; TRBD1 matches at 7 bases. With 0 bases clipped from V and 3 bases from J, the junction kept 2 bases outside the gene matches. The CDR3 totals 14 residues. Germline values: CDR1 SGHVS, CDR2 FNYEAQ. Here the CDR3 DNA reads TGTGCCAGCAGCTTAGCGGGACAGAGCTACGAGCAGTACTTC. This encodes CASSLAGQSYEQYF.

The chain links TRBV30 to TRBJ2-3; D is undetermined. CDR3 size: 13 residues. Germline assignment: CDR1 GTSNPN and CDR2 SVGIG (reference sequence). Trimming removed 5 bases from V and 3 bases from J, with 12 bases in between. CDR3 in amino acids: CAWDRARTDTQYF. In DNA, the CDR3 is TGTGCCTGGGATAGAGCGAGGACAGATACGCAGTATTTT. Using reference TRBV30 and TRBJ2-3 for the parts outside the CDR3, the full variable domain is SQTIHQWPATLVQPVGSPLSLECTVEGTSNPNLYWYRQAAGRGLQLLFYSVGIGQISSEVPQNLSASRPQDRQFILSSKKLLLSDSGFYLCAWDRARTDTQYFGPGTRLTVL.

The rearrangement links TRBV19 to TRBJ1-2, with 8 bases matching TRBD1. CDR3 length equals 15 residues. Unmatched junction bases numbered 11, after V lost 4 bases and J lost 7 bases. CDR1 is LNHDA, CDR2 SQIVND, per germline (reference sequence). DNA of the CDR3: TGTGCCAGTAGTACCGCAGGGGGCGCAGGATCTGGCTACACCTTC. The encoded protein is CASSTAGGAGSGYTF.

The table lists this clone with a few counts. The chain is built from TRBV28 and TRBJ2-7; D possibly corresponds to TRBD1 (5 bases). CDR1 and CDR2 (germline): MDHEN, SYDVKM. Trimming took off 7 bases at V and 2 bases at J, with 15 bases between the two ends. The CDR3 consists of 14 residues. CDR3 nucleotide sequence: TGTGCCAGCACCGTGACAGAATCAACCTACGAGCAGTACTTC. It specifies CASTVTESTYEQYF.

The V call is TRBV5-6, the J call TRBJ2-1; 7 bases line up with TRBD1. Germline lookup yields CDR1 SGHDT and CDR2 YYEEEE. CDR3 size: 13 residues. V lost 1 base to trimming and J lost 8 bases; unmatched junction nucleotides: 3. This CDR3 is CASSLRGGDEQFF. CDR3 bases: TGTGCCAGCAGCTTGCGAGGGGGCGATGAGCAGTTCTTC. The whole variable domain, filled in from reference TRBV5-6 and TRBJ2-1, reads DAGVTQSPTHLIKTRGQQVTLRCSPKSGHDTVSWYQQALGQGPQFIFQYYEEEERQRGNFPDRFSGHQFPNYSSELNVNALLLGDSALYLCASSLRGGDEQFFGPGTRLTVL.

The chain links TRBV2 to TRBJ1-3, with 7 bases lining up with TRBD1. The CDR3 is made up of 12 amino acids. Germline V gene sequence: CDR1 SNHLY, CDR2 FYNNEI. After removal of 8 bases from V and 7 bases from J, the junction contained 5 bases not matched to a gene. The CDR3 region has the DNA TGTGCCAGCGGGAGACAGGGTAACACCATATATTTT. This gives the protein CASGRQGNTIYF.

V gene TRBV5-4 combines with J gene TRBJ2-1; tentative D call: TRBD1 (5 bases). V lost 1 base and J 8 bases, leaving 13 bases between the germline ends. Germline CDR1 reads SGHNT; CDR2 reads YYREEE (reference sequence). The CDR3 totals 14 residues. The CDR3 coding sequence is TGTGCCAGCAGCTTGAGGCAGGGAAAGTATGAGCAGTTCTTC. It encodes CASSLRQGKYEQFF.

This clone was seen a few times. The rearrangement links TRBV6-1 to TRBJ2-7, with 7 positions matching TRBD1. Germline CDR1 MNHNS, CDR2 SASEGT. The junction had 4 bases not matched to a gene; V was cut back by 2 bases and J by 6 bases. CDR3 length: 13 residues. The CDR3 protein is CASSERQGVEQYF. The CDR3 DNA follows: TGTGCCAGCAGTGAAAGACAGGGTGTCGAGCAGTACTTC.

The CDR3 sequence is CASSLGQTNQPQHF. The CDR3 region has the DNA TGTGCCAGCAGCCTGGGACAGACAAATCAGCCCCAGCATTTT. The rearrangement uses TRBV5-8 and TRBJ1-5; 7 positions match TRBD1. Per the germline V gene, CDR1 is SGHTS and CDR2 is YDEGEE. V gave up 4 bases and J gave up 4 bases; unmatched junction bases: 5. There are 14 residues in the CDR3. Full variable domain (remainder filled in from reference TRBV5-8 and TRBJ1-5): EAGVTQSPTHLIKTRGQQATLRCSPISGHTSVYWYQQALGLGLQFLLWYDEGEERNRGNFPPRFSGRQFPNYSSELNVNALELEDSALYLCASSLGQTNQPQHFGDGTRLSIL.

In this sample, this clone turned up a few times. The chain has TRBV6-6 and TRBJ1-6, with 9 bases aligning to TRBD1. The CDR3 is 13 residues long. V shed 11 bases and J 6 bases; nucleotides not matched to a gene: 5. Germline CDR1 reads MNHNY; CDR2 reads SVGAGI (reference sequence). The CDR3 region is CASAQGANSPLHF. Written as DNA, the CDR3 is TGTGCCTCCGCACAGGGGGCTAATTCACCCCTCCACTTT.

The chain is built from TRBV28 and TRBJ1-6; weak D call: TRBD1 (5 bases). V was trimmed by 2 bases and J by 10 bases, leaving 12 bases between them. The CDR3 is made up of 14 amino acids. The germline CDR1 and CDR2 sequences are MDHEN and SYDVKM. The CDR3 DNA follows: TGTGCCAGCAGTTTAGGGTTGGGGCAATCACCCCTCCACTTT. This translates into CASSLGLGQSPLHF.

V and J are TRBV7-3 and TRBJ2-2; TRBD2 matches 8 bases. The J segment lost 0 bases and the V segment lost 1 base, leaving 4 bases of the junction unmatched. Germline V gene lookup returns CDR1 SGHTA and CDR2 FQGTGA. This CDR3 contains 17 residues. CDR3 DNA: TGTGCCAGCAGCTTAAGAACTAGCGGAGCGAACACCGGGGAGCTGTTTTTT. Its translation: CASSLRTSGANTGELFF.